Listed here is a single T cell receptor (beta chain). In the authors' methods: Amplification with reference gene primers provided the estimates of nucleated cell counts. The protocol was immunoSEQ multiplex PCR, while the TCRdb copy is restricted to in-frame clones and leaves out a portion. V, J and clone size derive from that table, while D and trimming were established from the DNA sequence. Among 200,000 to 250,000 clones, approximately 82% were seen once, and the ten largest hold 3% to 4.5%. The CDR3 loop spans 13 amino acids. J lost 11 bases, V lost 6 bases, and 10 bases had no gene match. This entry is derived from a study of blood T cell repertoires in COVID-19. Study context: Sources were T cells, B-cell-depleted T cells, or PBMCs; the material itself was cDNA or gDNA.

This clonotype originated in a woman older than 75 with acute or convalescent COVID-19. Specimen: peripheral blood. The rearrangement links TRBV12-3 or TRBV12-4 to TRBJ1-2, with 9 nucleotides matching TRBD1. The CDR3 is CASSRDRVTGYTF. Written as DNA, the CDR3 is TGTGCCAGCAGCCGGGACAGGGTCACTGGTTACACCTTC.